The next 13 T cell receptor beta chains were all read from a single sample in a study of early stage breast cancer tumors. Clones were read by immunoSEQ multiplex PCR, and TCRdb kept only the in-frame ones, dropping some. The profile shows 45,000 to 60,000 clones, about 93% of them singletons. Sequences were obtained from blood. The source of these receptors is an older person with breast cancer.

J is TRBJ1-3 and V is TRBV7-6, with D possibly TRBD1 on 5 matching bases. The germline gives CDR1 SGHVS, CDR2 FNYEAQ. Trimming removed 1 base from V and 3 bases from J, with 10 bases in between. The CDR3 covers 15 residues. CDR3 coding DNA: TGTGCCAGCAGCTTAGGGGGCTTAGATGGAAACACCATATATTTT. It encodes CASSLGGLDGNTIYF.

V gene TRBV10-3 combines with J gene TRBJ2-2, with unresolved D. Between the trimmed V and J ends, which lost 7 bases and 2 bases, there was a span of 11 bases. The length of the CDR3 is 14 residues. Germline CDR1 ENHRY, CDR2 SYGVKD. The CDR3 DNA reads TGTGCCATCAAGGAGAGAGGAAACACCGGGGAGCTGTTTTTT. Amino acids: CAIKERGNTGELFF.

The chain employs TRBV5-1 and TRBJ2-1; 8 bases fit TRBD1. The J segment lost 2 bases and the V segment lost 4 bases, leaving 5 bases of the junction unmatched. CDR1 is SGHRS and CDR2 is YFSETQ in the germline V gene. This CDR3 contains 15 residues. This CDR3 is CASSPGTGTYNEQFF. DNA of the CDR3: TGCGCCAGCAGCCCCGGGACAGGTACCTACAATGAGCAGTTCTTC.

CDR3 nucleotides: TGTGCCAGCAGTCTCCTCGGGGAGGGACAGCCCCAGCATTTT. Translated, it gives CASSLLGEGQPQHF. The chain uses TRBV28 and TRBJ1-5, with unresolved D. Germline V gene sequence: CDR1 MDHEN, CDR2 SYDVKM. CDR3 length: 14 amino acids. Trimming stripped 5 bases from V and 7 bases from J, with 15 bases between.

The chain combines TRBV5-4 with TRBJ2-2; TRBD1 matches at 8 bases. The CDR3 contains 15 residues. In germline, CDR1 is SGHNT, CDR2 YYREEE (reference sequence). Trimming took 4 bases from V and 7 from J; bases not matched to a gene: 9. Here the CDR3 DNA reads TGTGCCAGCAGCCACGGACAGGGCGAGGGCGGGGAGCTGTTTTTT. This gives the protein CASSHGQGEGGELFF.

The rearrangement uses TRBV30 and TRBJ2-3, with D hard to call. There are 12 residues in the CDR3. V lost 1 base, J lost 9 bases, and 11 bases lay in between. Looked up from germline, CDR1 is GTSNPN and CDR2 is SVGIG (reference sequence). Here the CDR3 reads CAWSAMRSTQYF. The DNA for the CDR3 is TGTGCCTGGAGTGCTATGAGGAGCACGCAGTATTTT.

The gene calls are TRBV5-1 and TRBJ1-2; D is undetermined. The CDR3 extends over 15 amino acids. Germline V lookup: CDR1 SGHRS, CDR2 YFSETQ. Trimming took off 0 bases at V and 1 base at J, with 10 bases between the two ends. The CDR3 is CASSLGHTLNYGYTF. The DNA for the CDR3 is TGCGCCAGCAGCTTGGGACATACCCTTAACTATGGCTACACCTTC.

V usage is TRBV30 and J usage is TRBJ1-1, with no clear D. Trimming left V 4 bases short and J 2 bases short, with 11 bases between. Looked up from germline, CDR1 is GTSNPN and CDR2 is SVGIG (reference sequence). The CDR3 runs to 13 residues. The CDR3 sequence: CAWIRVLNTEAFF. CDR3 DNA: TGTGCCTGGATACGGGTCCTCAACACTGAAGCTTTCTTT.

This clone was found a few times. The gene calls are TRBV7-2 and TRBJ1-3; D gene uncertain. CDR3 length: 14 residues. The germline CDR1 and CDR2 sequences are SGHTA and FQGNSA. V lost 1 base, J lost 2 bases, and 6 bases lay in between. The CDR3 loop is CASSLEQPGNTIYF. The CDR3 DNA is TGTGCCAGCAGCTTAGAACAACCTGGAAACACCATATATTTT. The entire variable domain, with the rest obtained from reference TRBV7-2 and TRBJ1-3, is as follows: GAGVSQSPSNKVTEKGKDVELRCDPISGHTALYWYRQSLGQGLEFLIYFQGNSAPDKSGLPSDRFSAERTGGSVSTLTIQRTQQEDSAVYLCASSLEQPGNTIYFGEGSWLTVV.

The chain uses TRBV7-2 and TRBJ2-1, with no clear D. The germline gives CDR1 SGHTA, CDR2 FQGNSA. The CDR3 is 16 residues long. The germline V and J ends were trimmed by 4 bases and 0 bases, with 13 bases remaining between them. This CDR3 reads CASSSLTLPSYNEQFF. Written as DNA, the CDR3 is TGTGCCAGCAGCTCACTGACACTGCCCTCCTACAATGAGCAGTTCTTC.

The chain couples TRBV7-8 to TRBJ2-5, with D possibly TRBD2 on 5 matching bases. The germline gives CDR1 SGHVS, CDR2 FQNEAQ. The CDR3 sequence is 13 residues long. V lost 3 bases and J lost 5, with 10 bases in between. CDR3 coding DNA: TGTGCCAGCAGCTTCGGACGCGGGGAGACCCAGTACTTC. Translated: CASSFGRGETQYF.

This chain joins TRBV21-1 and TRBJ1-6; the table gives TRBD1 as D, unverified against the DNA. TRBV21-1 is an annotated pseudogene. The CDR3 loop spans 18 amino acids. CDR3 sequence (DNA): TGTGCCAGCAGCAACCAAAGAGGGACAGCCACCTATAATTCACCCCTCCACTTT. Protein sequence: CASSNQRGTATYNSPLHF.

This clone appeared once. The CDR3 reads CASSTAGTPNSPLHF. DNA of the CDR3: TGTGCCAGCAGCACAGCCGGGACACCTAATTCACCCCTCCACTTT. This sequence joins TRBV28 and TRBJ1-6, with TRBD1 as a possible D gene (6 bases). The germline V gene has CDR1 MDHEN and CDR2 SYDVKM. CDR3 length: 15 residues. V lost 6 bases to trimming and J lost 6 bases, with 15 bases between them.